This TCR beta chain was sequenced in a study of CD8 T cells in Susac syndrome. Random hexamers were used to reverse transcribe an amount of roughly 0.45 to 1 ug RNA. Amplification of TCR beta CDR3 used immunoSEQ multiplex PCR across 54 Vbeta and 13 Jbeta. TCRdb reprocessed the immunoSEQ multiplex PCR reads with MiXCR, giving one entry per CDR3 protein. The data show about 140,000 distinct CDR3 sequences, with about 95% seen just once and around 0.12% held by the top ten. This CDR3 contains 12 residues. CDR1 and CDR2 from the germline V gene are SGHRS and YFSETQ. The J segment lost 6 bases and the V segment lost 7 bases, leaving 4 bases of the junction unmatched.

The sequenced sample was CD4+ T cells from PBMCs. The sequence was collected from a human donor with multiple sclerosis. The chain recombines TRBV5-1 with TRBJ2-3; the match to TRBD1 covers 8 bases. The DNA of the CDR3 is TGCGCCAGCCGGACAGGGTCCGATACGCAGTATTTT. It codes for CASRTGSDTQYF.